A selection of T cell receptor beta chains follows, all from one sample in a study of beta chain features in type 1 diabetes. Profiled with immunoSEQ multiplex PCR; TCRdb holds only in-frame clones, not every one. The table has a few hundred thousand clones, about 9.3% seen once. The sequenced sample was naive CD4+ T cells from blood. These receptors were obtained from a young woman in good health. CDR3s include the opening cysteine and the closing phenylalanine or tryptophan. A D gene is named only where the DNA matches it firmly. Only some rows state a clone size, as once, few, many or a class for expanded clones.

V gene	clone size	J gene	D gene	CDR3 protein	CDR3 DNA
TRBV2	-	TRBJ1-4	-	CASRPGGSNEKLFF	TGTGCCAGCAGGCCGGGGGGAAGTAATGAAAAACTGTTTTTT
TRBV7-2	many	TRBJ2-1	TRBD2	CASSPGTSVGEQFF	TGTGCCAGCAGCCCTGGGACTAGCGTCGGAGAGCAGTTCTTC
TRBV9	-	TRBJ2-7	TRBD1	CASSVGLGQGPYEQYF	TGTGCCAGCAGCGTAGGCTTGGGACAGGGGCCTTACGAGCAGTACTTC
TRBV25-1	-	TRBJ2-1	-	CASSGRLSHNEQFF	TGTGCCAGCAGTGGACGACTCAGCCACAATGAGCAGTTCTTC
TRBV5-1	-	TRBJ2-7	TRBD2	CASSLGTSGLYEQYF	TGCGCCAGCAGCCTGGGGACTAGCGGACTCTACGAGCAGTACTTC
TRBV30	many	TRBJ2-1	-	CAWSALSEQFF	TGTGCCTGGAGTGCCCTATCTGAGCAGTTCTTC
TRBV30	many	TRBJ2-1	TRBD1	CAWKLDRDNEQFF	TGTGCCTGGAAACTTGACAGGGATAATGAGCAGTTCTTC
TRBV6-1	few	TRBJ1-1	-	CASSEDWRSEAFF	TGTGCCAGCAGTGAAGATTGGCGGAGTGAAGCTTTCTTT
TRBV11-2	-	TRBJ2-7	-	CASSLNAGRYEQYF	TGTGCCAGCAGCCTAAATGCAGGTCGTTACGAGCAGTACTTC
TRBV6-1	-	TRBJ2-1	TRBD2	CASSELGLEEQFF	TGTGCCAGCAGTGAACTCGGACTAGAGGAGCAGTTCTTC
TRBV4-1	many	TRBJ2-5	TRBD2	CASSQDPAGQETQYF	TGCGCCAGCAGCCAAGATCCAGCGGGACAAGAGACCCAGTACTTC
TRBV6-6	few	TRBJ1-2	TRBD1	CASSYRAGGDYGYTF	TGTGCCAGCAGTTACCGGGCAGGGGGCGACTATGGCTACACCTTC
TRBV5-6	-	TRBJ2-3	-	CASSLARAGGGTQYF	TGTGCCAGCAGCTTGGCCCGTGCAGGCGGAGGTACGCAGTATTTT
TRBV7-2	-	TRBJ1-5	-	CASSLEQMSQPQHF	TGTGCCAGCAGCTTAGAACAGATGTCTCAGCCCCAGCATTTT
TRBV29-1	-	TRBJ2-1	-	CSARVIAGSGNSNEQFF	TGCAGCGCCCGAGTCATCGCGGGCTCTGGGAACTCGAATGAGCAGTTCTTC
TRBV7-9	-	TRBJ1-2	-	CASSSSRTGLRGYTF	TGTGCCAGCAGCTCCTCCCGAACAGGGCTGCGTGGCTACACCTTC
TRBV15	few	TRBJ2-1	TRBD2	CATSRGWTSGGSYNEQFF	TGTGCCACCAGCAGAGGTTGGACTAGCGGGGGGAGCTACAATGAGCAGTTCTTC
TRBV9	few	TRBJ1-3	-	CASSVDEASSGNTIYF	TGTGCCAGCAGCGTAGATGAGGCCAGCTCTGGAAACACCATATATTTT
TRBV27	few	TRBJ2-1	-	CASSLRAFRYNEQFF	TGTGCCAGCAGTCTCAGGGCCTTTCGCTACAATGAGCAGTTCTTC
TRBV6-1	-	TRBJ2-1	-	CASRATRSSYNEQFF	TGTGCCAGCAGGGCAACTAGGAGCTCCTACAATGAGCAGTTCTTC